The 27 T cell receptor beta chains reported below all come from one sample, sequenced in a study of T cells after yellow fever vaccination. Via MiXCR, TCRdb re-called the 5' RACE reads, giving one row per CDR3 protein. The sample includes 450,000 to 550,000 distinct CDR3 sequences, 15% to 20% of them seen just once. The sample in question was PBMCs, obtained 15 days after the yellow fever booster vaccination. The receptor set was obtained from a man aged 25 to 45 who received the YFV17D yellow fever vaccine.

With regard to this clonotype: One end of the junction fails to match germline, which may point to a read error. The V call is TRBV20-1, the J call TRBJ2-7; TRBD2 matches at 9 bases. Per the germline V gene, CDR1 is DFQATT and CDR2 is SNEGSKA (reference sequence). The CDR3 has 13 residues. The CDR3 nucleotides are TGCAGTGCAATTGGGACTAGCTCCTCCGAGCAGTACTTC. This translates into CSAIGTSSSEQYF.

The CDR3 DNA reads TGCAGTGCCAAAACAGGGGCCTCCAAGGCCCAGTACTTC. Translating it yields CSAKTGASKAQYF. The chain links TRBV20-1 to TRBJ2-5; 7 bases agree with TRBD1. The CDR3 is 13 amino acids. The V gene end was trimmed by 6 bases and the J gene end by 9 bases; junction bases not matched to a gene: 13. The germline V gene has CDR1 DFQATT and CDR2 SNEGSKA (reference sequence).

The genes are TRBV4-3 and TRBJ2-7, with D unresolved. This CDR3 comprises 11 residues. The ends were cut back, 3 bases at V and 6 bases at J, with 6 bases in the middle. The V gene's germline CDR1 is LGHNA and CDR2 YSLEER. CDR3 sequence (DNA): TGCGCCAGCAGCCATTTGATCGAGCAGTACTTC. Its protein is CASSHLIEQYF.

This chain links TRBV12-3 or TRBV12-4 with TRBJ2-3, with a possible D match to TRBD2 (6 bases). Trimming took 3 bases from V and 2 from J, leaving 18 bases between them. This CDR3 spans 17 amino acids. The DNA for the CDR3 is TGTGCCAGCAGTTTGGTCGGGGGAGGACCTATCACAGATACGCAGTATTTT. Amino acids: CASSLVGGGPITDTQYF.

The chain employs TRBV4-3 and TRBJ2-3; D is unclear. Germline loops: CDR1 LGHNA, CDR2 YSLEER. The CDR3 is made up of 16 amino acids. V lost 2 bases and J lost 0, with 12 bases in between. Here the CDR3 reads CASSQNIDPSTDTQYF. The CDR3 DNA reads TGCGCCAGCAGCCAAAATATAGATCCTAGCACAGATACGCAGTATTTT.

At least ten counts were recorded for this clonotype. This rearrangement joins TRBV12-3 or TRBV12-4 to TRBJ2-2; either TRBD1 or TRBD2 may fit D (5 bases each). V was trimmed by 8 bases and J by 4 bases, leaving 17 bases between them. The CDR3 contains 15 residues. The CDR3 region is CASASHSGRTGELFF. CDR3 bases: TGTGCCAGCGCCTCCCATTCGGGGCGCACCGGGGAGCTGTTTTTT.

The V gene is TRBV4-3, the J gene TRBJ1-4; D not resolved. The CDR3 runs 15 residues. Trimming stripped 0 bases from V and 7 bases from J, with 12 bases between. CDR1 and CDR2 from the germline V gene are LGHNA and YSLEER. The CDR3 nucleotides read TGCGCCAGCAGCCAAGAATCCGGGGATATTGAAAAACTGTTTTTT. It specifies CASSQESGDIEKLFF.

This chain links TRBV10-3 with TRBJ2-7; 7 bases agree with TRBD2. The CDR3 is made up of 16 amino acids. Germline-derived CDR1 and CDR2 are ENHRY and SYGVKD. V shed 2 bases and J 0 bases; nucleotides not matched to a gene: 7. The CDR3 loop reads CAISEHSSGSSYEQYF. The CDR3 region has the DNA TGTGCCATCAGTGAGCATTCTAGCGGAAGCTCCTACGAGCAGTACTTC.

V is TRBV28 and J is TRBJ2-2; 7 bases are shared with TRBD1. The CDR3 length is 13 residues. CDR1 MDHEN and CDR2 SYDVKM come from the germline V gene. The J segment lost 4 bases and the V segment lost 9 bases, leaving 5 bases of the junction unmatched. The CDR3 nucleotides read TGTGCCAGTCTTACAGGGGCCACCGGGGAGCTGTTTTTT. Its protein is CASLTGATGELFF.

Only a few counts were recorded for this clonotype. The rearrangement links TRBV5-8 to TRBJ2-7; D might be TRBD2 (6 bases). The CDR3 runs to 16 residues. Per the germline V gene, CDR1 is SGHTS and CDR2 is YDEGEE. V gave up 2 bases and J gave up 3 bases, with 18 bases separating them. In nucleotides, the CDR3 is TGTGCCAGCAGCTTATATTCCGGGACTCTACACTACGAGCAGTACTTC. As protein: CASSLYSGTLHYEQYF.

This clonotype has just a few counts. This chain links TRBV5-1 with TRBJ2-3, with 8 bases lining up with TRBD2. Trimming cost V 4 bases and J 5 bases; bases outside gene matches: 6. Germline CDR1 reads SGHRS; CDR2 reads YFSETQ. The CDR3 contains 14 residues. The CDR3 nucleotides are TGCGCCAGCAGCCGGGGGGGTAGAGGAGATACGCAGTATTTT. It is translated as CASSRGGRGDTQYF.

There are a few counts of this clonotype. This chain links TRBV12-3 or TRBV12-4 with TRBJ1-2, with 8 nucleotides matching TRBD1. This CDR3 comprises 13 residues. V was clipped by 6 bases and J by 4 bases; unmatched bases: 4. DNA of the CDR3: TGTGCCAGCAGCGCCGGGACAGGCTATGGCTACACCTTC. Translated: CASSAGTGYGYTF.

The rearrangement links TRBV6-2 or TRBV6-3 to TRBJ2-2; 10 bases map to TRBD2. Trimming took 6 bases from V and 8 from J; bases not matched to a gene: 6. Germline CDR1 is MNHEY and CDR2 is SVGEGT. This CDR3 comprises 14 residues. The CDR3 here is CASRSGLAAGELFF. The CDR3 region has the DNA TGTGCCAGCAGGTCCGGACTAGCGGCTGGGGAGCTGTTTTTT.

This clonotype was seen only a few times. The chain joins TRBV6-1 to TRBJ2-7, with 9 bases aligning to TRBD1. Germline V gives CDR1 MNHNS, CDR2 SASEGT. V lost 7 bases to trimming and J lost 3 bases; unmatched junction nucleotides: 7. CDR3 size: 14 residues. The DNA for the CDR3 is TGTGCCAGCACCTACGACAGGGGGTTCTACGAGCAGTACTTC. Encoded protein: CASTYDRGFYEQYF.

The chain carries TRBV10-3 and TRBJ2-3, with a tentative D call TRBD1 (5 bases). From germline, CDR1 is ENHRY and CDR2 SYGVKD. V was cut by 11 bases and J by 4 bases, with 13 bases left in between. The CDR3 contains 12 residues. CDR3 sequence (DNA): TGTGCCGTCTCAAAGGGGTCAGATACGCAGTATTTT. Its protein product is CAVSKGSDTQYF.

J is TRBJ2-1 and V is TRBV29-1, with 7 bases matching TRBD2. Per germline, CDR1 SQVTM and CDR2 ANQGSEA. Unmatched junction bases numbered 5, after V lost 1 base and J lost 5 bases. This CDR3 is 14 amino acids long. CDR3 nucleotide sequence: TGCAGCGTTGAAGTTGGGAGGGGCCACAATGAGCAGTTCTTC. Translated: CSVEVGRGHNEQFF.

The sample holds a few counts of this clonotype. This chain joins TRBV20-1 and TRBJ2-3; TRBD1 is a possible D gene (5 bases). Trimming removed 4 bases from V and 0 bases from J, with 11 bases in between. This CDR3 is built from 14 residues. From germline, CDR1 is DFQATT and CDR2 SNEGSKA (reference sequence). CDR3 sequence reads: CSATLQASTDTQYF. CDR3 nucleotides: TGCAGTGCTACTCTACAGGCCAGCACAGATACGCAGTATTTT.

This clonotype was seen only a few times. The chain carries TRBV7-2 and TRBJ2-5; 12 bases map to TRBD2. V gave up 5 bases and J gave up 5 bases; unmatched junction bases: 9. CDR3 length equals 16 residues. Germline CDR1 and CDR2: SGHTA and FQGNSA. This chain's CDR3 is CASSPRGLAGRETQYF. The DNA of the CDR3 is TGTGCCAGCAGCCCGCGCGGACTAGCGGGAAGGGAGACCCAGTACTTC.

The rearrangement uses TRBV5-1 and TRBJ2-3; D tentatively fits TRBD1 or TRBD2 (5 bases each). This CDR3 is 12 amino acids long. Trimming cost V 7 bases and J 2 bases, with 8 bases left between them. The germline gives CDR1 SGHRS, CDR2 YFSETQ. CDR3 nucleotides: TGCGCCAGCGGGGGACCCACAGATACGCAGTATTTT. Translation gives CASGGPTDTQYF.

The chain links TRBV29-1 to TRBJ2-3; D is unclear. The CDR3 contains 10 residues. V gave up 5 bases and J gave up 3 bases, with 3 bases separating them. Germline-derived CDR1 and CDR2 are SQVTM and ANQGSEA. Written as DNA, the CDR3 is TGCAGCGTTTTGACAGATACGCAGTATTTT. Protein: CSVLTDTQYF.

This clonotype was observed a few times. This CDR3 reads CASSLGGSVGNQPQHF. The DNA for the CDR3 is TGTGCCAGCAGTTTAGGGGGGTCTGTTGGCAATCAGCCCCAGCATTTT. The chain carries TRBV28 and TRBJ1-5, with D perhaps TRBD1 (5 bases). This CDR3 region has 16 residues. The germline V gene has CDR1 MDHEN and CDR2 SYDVKM. V was trimmed by 2 bases and J by 2 bases, leaving 13 bases between them.

This clonotype was recorded at least ten times. The J gene is TRBJ2-5, the V gene TRBV12-3 or TRBV12-4, with D perhaps TRBD1 (6 bases). V was cut by 6 bases and J by 4 bases, with 12 bases left in between. The length of the CDR3 is 13 residues. This chain's CDR3 is CASRSGVGETQYF. DNA of the CDR3: TGTGCCAGCAGATCAGGGGTCGGAGAGACCCAGTACTTC.

This clonotype occurred a few times. The gene calls are TRBV7-9 and TRBJ2-3; D assignment may be TRBD1 or TRBD2 (6 bases each). This CDR3 has 15 amino acids. Germline V gene lookup returns CDR1 SEHNR and CDR2 FQNEAQ (reference sequence). Trimming stripped 4 bases from V and 7 bases from J, with 18 bases between. The CDR3 spells CASSSRQRGAYTQYF. Here the CDR3 DNA reads TGTGCCAGCAGCTCCCGCCAAAGGGGGGCCTATACGCAGTATTTT.

This clonotype came up a few times. V and J are TRBV29-1 and TRBJ2-1, with D hard to call. The V end lost 3 bases, the J end lost 5 bases, and 14 bases lay between the germline ends. This CDR3 has 14 amino acids. From germline, CDR1 is SQVTM and CDR2 ANQGSEA. CDR3 protein: CSVEGWARDNEQFF. CDR3 coding DNA: TGCAGCGTTGAGGGGTGGGCTCGCGACAATGAGCAGTTCTTC.

This clonotype was found once. CDR3 coding DNA: TGTGCCAGCACCACTACCCTTCTAGCGGGAGAACGAGAGACCCAGTACTTC. Its translation is CASTTTLLAGERETQYF. The chain couples TRBV7-3 to TRBJ2-5; TRBD2 aligns across 10 bases. The CDR3 has 17 amino acids. Germline CDR1 is SGHTA and CDR2 is FQGTGA. Unmatched junction bases numbered 15, after V lost 7 bases and J lost 4 bases.

The CDR3 reads CASSLDLEYQLDEQFF. CDR3 bases: TGTGCCAGCAGCTTAGATCTAGAATATCAGTTGGATGAGCAGTTCTTC. The chain recombines TRBV7-9 with TRBJ2-1; D is undetermined. The germline V gene encodes CDR1 SEHNR and CDR2 FQNEAQ (reference sequence). V was clipped by 1 base and J by 8 bases, with 18 bases between them. The CDR3 loop spans 16 amino acids.

J is TRBJ2-7 and V is TRBV5-1, with 7 bases fitting TRBD2. The V gene's germline CDR1 is SGHRS and CDR2 YFSETQ. The CDR3 consists of 17 residues. V was clipped by 2 bases and J by 1 base; unmatched bases: 12. The CDR3 loop reads CASSLATLADLSYEQYF. CDR3 DNA: TGCGCCAGCAGCTTAGCGACCCTAGCGGACTTATCCTACGAGCAGTACTTC.